The clone carrying this T cell receptor (beta chain) came up a few times. Its antigen remains unknown. The data stem from a study of Ad26.COV2.S vaccination and SARS-CoV-2 variants. Study context: Of the COV1001 trial arms, the Ad26.COV2.S arm included the donor. Ad26.COV2.S was injected intramuscularly once or twice, 56 days apart.

Study results and caveats: Assessments of TCR breadth and depth may have underestimated the total T cell responses.

The treatment denotes: 15 to 20 received Ad26.COV2.S at low or high dose, single or two shots; about 5 received placebo; per-sample allocation not given. On day 63 after the first injection, vaccine and placebo recipients gave samples. Cohort 1b enrolled adults aged 18-55 years in Boston. This CDR3 comprises 14 residues. Germline V gives CDR1 KGHSH, CDR2 LQKENI. Trimming stripped 3 bases from V and 6 bases from J, with 12 bases between. Profiled with immunoSEQ multiplex PCR; TCRdb holds only in-frame clones, not every one. This sample has roughly 240,000 clones, with around 89% found just once. This chain uses TRBV18 with TRBJ1-5; D is uncertain. The starting material was peripheral blood, obtained in a trial of Ad26.COV2.S vaccine versus placebo. This receptor was obtained from a person between 18 and 59 years old who received the Ad26.COV2.S COVID-19 vaccine or a placebo. CDR3 loop: CASSPAGFPQPQHF. CDR3 coding DNA: TGTGCCAGCTCACCGGCGGGGTTTCCTCAGCCCCAGCATTTT.